Listed here are 28 T cell receptor beta chains from one sample, sequenced in a study of shared clonotypes between healthy human individuals. Selected positively for CCR7 and CD45RO-negative, naive CD8 cells excluded terminally differentiated effector memory CD45RA+ cells. Assay: immunoSEQ multiplex PCR; the TCRdb copy retains only in-frame clones and omits some. Of roughly 2.1 million clones listed, approximately 94% are singletons. Sequencing was done on a sample of naive CD8+ T cells from PBMCs. The receptors originated from a man aged 18 to 35 in good health. Some clones in this sample may be carry-over from other donors' samples.

This clone is a singleton in its sample. This sequence joins TRBV28 and TRBJ2-7; 8 nucleotides line up with TRBD1. The CDR3 is 15 residues long. V trimming: 3 bases; J trimming: 2 bases; junction bases outside the gene matches: 6. The V gene's germline CDR1 is MDHEN and CDR2 SYDVKM. The DNA of the CDR3 is TGTGCCAGCAGTTTGAGACAGGGGCGTCCCTACGAGCAGTACTTC. It specifies CASSLRQGRPYEQYF.

This rearrangement joins TRBV10-3 to TRBJ2-2, with D unclear. The germline V gene encodes CDR1 ENHRY and CDR2 SYGVKD. V lost 6 bases and J lost 4, with 9 bases in between. The CDR3 totals 13 residues. Written as DNA, the CDR3 is TGTGCCATCAGCGGCCTCGTCACCGGGGAGCTGTTTTTT. Its translation: CAISGLVTGELFF.

V gene TRBV29-1 combines with J gene TRBJ2-5, with a weak D call TRBD1 (6 bases). The germline V and J ends were trimmed by 6 bases and 5 bases, with 25 bases remaining between them. In germline, CDR1 is SQVTM, CDR2 ANQGSEA. This CDR3 is built from 16 residues. The CDR3 sequence: CSVPDDQQGGFETQYF. The DNA of the CDR3 is TGCAGCGTGCCAGACGATCAACAGGGTGGGTTCGAGACCCAGTACTTC.

The chain combines TRBV27 with TRBJ2-7, with 7 bases that match TRBD1. The ends lost 4 bases at V and 4 bases at J; junction bases unmatched: 10. The CDR3 extends over 15 amino acids. From germline, CDR1 is MNHEY and CDR2 SMNVEV (reference sequence). The CDR3 sequence is CASSSDSTGWYEQYF. In DNA form, the CDR3 reads TGTGCCAGCAGTTCCGACTCGACAGGGTGGTACGAGCAGTACTTC.

The rearrangement uses TRBV5-6 and TRBJ1-4; D unresolved. This CDR3 is 15 amino acids long. V shed 0 bases and J shed 6 bases, with 12 bases lying between them. The germline V gene encodes CDR1 SGHDT and CDR2 YYEEEE. The CDR3 DNA is TGTGCCAGCAGCTTGGAGGGCAGCTGGGATGAAAAACTGTTTTTT. Protein: CASSLEGSWDEKLFF.

This chain joins TRBV7-9 and TRBJ2-3, with D tentatively TRBD2 (6 bases). Per the germline V gene, CDR1 is SEHNR and CDR2 is FQNEAQ (reference sequence). V lost 6 bases and J lost 1, with 14 bases in between. CDR3 length: 15 residues. The CDR3 region is CASSTGLIGTDTQYF. The CDR3 nucleotides are TGTGCCAGCAGTACTGGACTAATCGGCACAGATACGCAGTATTTT.

The gene calls are TRBV7-9 and TRBJ2-5, with 9 bases lining up with TRBD2. The germline V gene has CDR1 SEHNR and CDR2 FQNEAQ (reference sequence). The V and J ends lost 5 bases and 5 bases, in that order; junction bases with no gene match: 12. This CDR3 comprises 16 residues. The CDR3 region is CASSPRAGGLRETQYF. The CDR3 nucleotides read TGTGCCAGCAGCCCAAGAGCGGGAGGCTTGAGGGAGACCCAGTACTTC.

The chain uses TRBV19 and TRBJ1-2; D uncertain. The CDR3 has 15 amino acids. Deletions cut 2 bases from V and 6 bases from J, with 16 bases between. Looked up from germline, CDR1 is LNHDA and CDR2 is SQIVND (reference sequence). This CDR3 reads CASSIRVAHLDGYTF. The CDR3 nucleotides read TGTGCCAGTAGTATAAGAGTGGCGCACCTAGATGGCTACACCTTC. The whole variable domain, remainder taken from reference TRBV19 and TRBJ1-2, is DGGITQSPKYLFRKEGQNVTLSCEQNLNHDAMYWYRQDPGQGLRLIYYSQIVNDFQKGDIAEGYSVSREKKESFPLTVTSAQKNPTAFYLCASSIRVAHLDGYTFGSGTRLTVV.

CDR3: CASSLGSWGYNEQFF. CDR3 coding DNA: TGTGCCAGCAGCTTGGGGTCGTGGGGCTACAATGAGCAGTTCTTC. The V call is TRBV5-6, the J call TRBJ2-1, with unresolved D. This CDR3 has 15 residues. Germline CDR1 is SGHDT and CDR2 is YYEEEE. Trimming removed 0 bases from V and 3 bases from J, with 10 bases in between.

The V and J genes are TRBV19 and TRBJ2-7, with D perhaps being TRBD1 or TRBD2 (5 bases each). V dropped 3 bases and J dropped 5 bases, with 11 bases sitting between them. The CDR3 spans 13 residues. CDR1 is LNHDA and CDR2 is SQIVND in the germline V gene (reference sequence). The CDR3 reads CASSIGAGDEQYF. DNA for the CDR3: TGTGCCAGTAGTATCGGGGCCGGGGACGAGCAGTACTTC. The whole variable domain, remainder taken from reference TRBV19 and TRBJ2-7, is DGGITQSPKYLFRKEGQNVTLSCEQNLNHDAMYWYRQDPGQGLRLIYYSQIVNDFQKGDIAEGYSVSREKKESFPLTVTSAQKNPTAFYLCASSIGAGDEQYFGPGTRLTVT.

The chain links TRBV11-2 to TRBJ2-7; 11 bases are a match to TRBD2. In germline, CDR1 is SGHAT, CDR2 FQNNGV. This CDR3 is 17 amino acids long. The ends lost 1 base at V and 2 bases at J; junction bases unmatched: 7. The CDR3 region is CASSLVVLAGGPYEQYF. DNA of the CDR3: TGTGCCAGCAGCTTAGTGGTGTTAGCGGGAGGGCCCTACGAGCAGTACTTC.

The chain has TRBV6-8 and TRBJ2-2; TRBD2 aligns across 8 bases. J was trimmed by 5 bases and V by 5 bases; bases with no gene match: 4. The CDR3 sequence is 14 residues long. The V gene's germline CDR1 is MNHGY and CDR2 SAAAGT. CDR3 DNA sequence: TGTGCCAGCAGTGGGACTAGGTCAACCGGGGAGCTGTTTTTT. This codes for CASSGTRSTGELFF.

In the case of this clone: The same CDR3 arises from other DNA sequences in this sample as well. This chain connects TRBV9 to TRBJ2-4; 8 bases line up with TRBD1. The germline V gene encodes CDR1 SGDLS and CDR2 YYNGEE. The CDR3 totals 14 residues. Germline trimming cut 3 bases from V and 5 bases from J; bases unmatched to any gene: 4. The CDR3, as DNA: TGTGCCAGCAGCGCCCCGGGACAGGAAAACATTCAGTACTTC. This encodes CASSAPGQENIQYF.

The V gene is TRBV19, the J gene TRBJ2-7, with unresolved D. The CDR3 is made up of 13 amino acids. Germline V lookup: CDR1 LNHDA, CDR2 SQIVND (reference sequence). Trimming removed 5 bases from V and 3 bases from J, with 11 bases in between. The CDR3, as DNA: TGTGCCAGTAGTGGTCGGCAGGTCTACGAGCAGTACTTC. Its translation is CASSGRQVYEQYF.

The chain carries TRBV6-5 and TRBJ1-6; D ambiguous. V dropped 8 bases and J dropped 9 bases, with 8 bases sitting between them. Germline loops: CDR1 MNHEY, CDR2 SVGAGI. The CDR3 is 11 amino acids. The CDR3 spells CASQEGSPLHF. The DNA of the CDR3 is TGTGCCAGCCAGGAAGGTTCACCCCTCCACTTT.

V usage is TRBV15 and J usage is TRBJ2-2; TRBD2 matches at 11 bases. J gave up 3 bases and V 1 base, and 7 bases lay outside the gene matches. The CDR3 is made up of 18 amino acids. CDR1 is LNHNV, CDR2 YYDKDF, per germline (reference sequence). The CDR3 is CATSRGSGRAIDTGELFF. The CDR3 DNA follows: TGTGCCACCAGCAGAGGTAGCGGGAGGGCCATCGACACCGGGGAGCTGTTTTTT. Variable domain in full (rest from reference TRBV15 and TRBJ2-2): DAMVIQNPRYQVTQFGKPVTLSCSQTLNHNVMYWYQQKSSQAPKLLFHYYDKDFNNEADTPDNFQSRRPNTSFCFLDIRSPGLGDTAMYLCATSRGSGRAIDTGELFFGEGSRLTVL.

The chain uses TRBV5-4 and TRBJ2-1, with 9 bases lining up with TRBD2. Per germline, CDR1 SGHNT and CDR2 YYREEE (reference sequence). This CDR3 region has 15 residues. J gave up 4 bases and V 2 bases, and 4 bases lay outside the gene matches. The CDR3 nucleotides read TGTGCCAGCAGCTTCAAGCGGGAGGCGTACAATGAGCAGTTCTTC. This codes for CASSFKREAYNEQFF.

Comment on this clone: The same CDR3 is also encoded by other DNA sequences in this sample. The chain couples TRBV7-9 to TRBJ2-7; no firm D call. V gave up 7 bases and J gave up 0 bases, with 7 bases separating them. Germline lookup yields CDR1 SEHNR and CDR2 FQNEAQ (reference sequence). The CDR3 has 12 amino acids. CDR3 DNA: TGTGCCAGCACGGACGGCTCCTACGAGCAGTACTTC. Protein sequence: CASTDGSYEQYF.

The chain is built from TRBV9 and TRBJ1-4, with a tentative D call TRBD1 (5 bases). V lost 0 bases, J lost 7 bases, and 13 bases lay in between. Germline CDR1 is SGDLS and CDR2 is YYNGEE. CDR3 length equals 15 residues. CDR3 region: CASSVGGRGGEKLFF. The DNA for the CDR3 is TGTGCCAGCAGCGTAGGGGGTAGGGGAGGTGAAAAACTGTTTTTT.

The J gene is TRBJ1-5, the V gene TRBV6-1; D call uncertain. The CDR3 extends over 16 amino acids. V was cut by 1 base and J by 0 bases, with 10 bases left in between. CDR1 and CDR2 from the germline V gene are MNHNS and SASEGT. The CDR3 bases are TGTGCCAGCAGTGAAGTACGGTTCTATAGCAATCAGCCCCAGCATTTT. Its protein is CASSEVRFYSNQPQHF.

The chain links TRBV28 to TRBJ1-3; perhaps TRBD1 as D (5 bases). Per the germline V gene, CDR1 is MDHEN and CDR2 is SYDVKM. The V end lost 4 bases, the J end lost 0 bases, and 13 bases lay between the germline ends. There are 16 residues in the CDR3. CDR3 sequence reads: CASSWGMVNSGNTIYF. As DNA, the CDR3 is TGTGCCAGCAGTTGGGGGATGGTTAACTCTGGAAACACCATATATTTT.

Comments on this clone: The same CDR3 arises from other DNA sequences in this sample as well. The V call is TRBV27, the J call TRBJ2-3; the match to TRBD1 covers 10 bases. Germline V gene data show CDR1 as MNHEY and CDR2 as SMNVEV (reference sequence). The CDR3 length is 16 residues. Trimming removed 1 base from V and 1 base from J; junction bases left unmatched: 2. Here the CDR3 reads CASSLLGTGGTDTQYF. CDR3 DNA sequence: TGTGCCAGCAGTTTATTAGGGACAGGGGGCACAGATACGCAGTATTTT.

This rearrangement joins TRBV27 to TRBJ2-7, with 12 bases lining up with TRBD2. V was clipped by 5 bases and J by 0 bases; unmatched bases: 5. Germline V gene data show CDR1 as MNHEY and CDR2 as SMNVEV (reference sequence). CDR3 length equals 16 residues. Here the CDR3 reads CASSPQTSGSSYEQYF. CDR3 nucleotides: TGTGCCAGCAGTCCCCAGACTAGCGGGAGCTCCTACGAGCAGTACTTC.

The CDR3 is CASSLRKRGSLGQPQHF. The CDR3 nucleotides read TGTGCCAGCAGCTTACGGAAGAGGGGAAGCCTCGGGCAGCCCCAGCATTTT. This chain connects TRBV7-3 to TRBJ1-5; tentative D call: TRBD1 (5 bases). CDR1 is SGHTA and CDR2 is FQGTGA in the germline V gene. V lost 2 bases and J lost 7, with 21 bases in between. The CDR3 has 17 amino acids.

Note on this clone: Distinct nucleotide sequences in the sample also encode this CDR3. The chain employs TRBV28 and TRBJ2-2; 8 bases map to TRBD1. Trimming cost V 5 bases and J 4 bases; bases outside gene matches: 3. Per the germline V gene, CDR1 is MDHEN and CDR2 is SYDVKM. This CDR3 is built from 14 residues. CDR3 loop: CASSRTGSTGELFF. The CDR3 DNA reads TGTGCCAGCAGTCGGACAGGGTCCACCGGGGAGCTGTTTTTT.

This chain connects TRBV2 to TRBJ2-7, with 8 bases fitting TRBD1. The trim removed 11 bases at V and 5 bases at J, leaving 14 bases unmatched. Looked up from germline, CDR1 is SNHLY and CDR2 is FYNNEI. The CDR3 contains 14 residues. The CDR3 DNA reads TGTGCCGGAGCAGGGGGCCTAAGTGTCCACGAGCAGTACTTC. Translating gives CAGAGGLSVHEQYF.

The chain couples TRBV7-3 to TRBJ1-3, with D perhaps TRBD1 (5 bases). CDR1 and CDR2 from the germline V gene are SGHTA and FQGTGA. CDR3 length: 17 amino acids. With 5 bases removed from V and 0 bases from J, the gap between germline ends came to 17 bases. Written as DNA, the CDR3 is TGTGCCAGCAGCCCAAGGGTAGGGGTTCCCTCTGGAAACACCATATATTTT. Amino acid sequence: CASSPRVGVPSGNTIYF.

The chain recombines TRBV27 with TRBJ2-2; D perhaps matches TRBD1 (6 bases). Germline lookup yields CDR1 MNHEY and CDR2 SMNVEV (reference sequence). V was clipped by 2 bases and J by 2 bases, with 9 bases between them. The CDR3 loop spans 15 amino acids. CDR3 DNA: TGTGCCAGCAGTTTACGACAGGTTAACACCGGGGAGCTGTTTTTT. This translates into CASSLRQVNTGELFF.